This entry lists 13 T cell receptor beta chains sequenced from one sample in a study of T cell changes during pregnancy in multiple sclerosis. The assay was immunoSEQ multiplex PCR, and TCRdb's table has in-frame clones only and misses some. This table has 65,000 to 95,000 clones, just over 90% appearing once. The sequencing here drew on peripheral blood, taken after pregnancy. Source of these receptors: a female donor in good health, enrolled as a control in a pregnancy study.

The V call is TRBV5-6, the J call TRBJ2-1; D is undetermined. CDR3 length: 13 residues. V dropped 1 base and J dropped 4 bases, with 6 bases sitting between them. Germline CDR1 and CDR2: SGHDT and YYEEEE. CDR3 residues: CASSLTPYNEQFF. As DNA, the CDR3 is TGTGCCAGCAGCTTGACACCTTACAATGAGCAGTTCTTC.

This rearrangement joins TRBV6-5 to TRBJ2-3; 8 bases are shared with TRBD2. From germline, CDR1 is MNHEY and CDR2 SVGAGI. V shed 4 bases and J 2 bases; nucleotides not matched to a gene: 5. The CDR3 extends over 15 amino acids. CDR3 protein: CASSWRGEFTDTQYF. The CDR3 DNA reads TGTGCCAGCAGTTGGCGGGGGGAGTTCACAGATACGCAGTATTTT.

The chain uses TRBV30 and TRBJ2-5, with 7 bases identical to TRBD1. This CDR3 region has 15 residues. The V gene end was trimmed by 3 bases and the J gene end by 5 bases; junction bases not matched to a gene: 12. Germline lookup yields CDR1 GTSNPN and CDR2 SVGIG (reference sequence). CDR3 bases: TGTGCCTGGAGCCCCGGACAGGCCAGGGAGGAGACCCAGTACTTC. Protein product: CAWSPGQAREETQYF.

The table lists this clone with a count of one. J is TRBJ2-1 and V is TRBV7-9; 7 bases align to TRBD2. This CDR3 is 19 amino acids long. Germline values: CDR1 SEHNR, CDR2 FQNEAQ (reference sequence). V was pared by 2 bases and J by 0 bases, with 13 bases of the junction left unmatched. Here the CDR3 DNA reads TGTGCCAGCAGCTTAAGACACCTGACTAGCTCAAGCTCCTACAATGAGCAGTTCTTC. Its protein is CASSLRHLTSSSSYNEQFF.

This rearrangement joins TRBV28 to TRBJ1-1, with 10 positions matching TRBD1. Trimming cost V 8 bases and J 5 bases; bases outside gene matches: 5. Germline values: CDR1 MDHEN, CDR2 SYDVKM. The CDR3 is 13 amino acids. The CDR3, as DNA: TGTGCCAGCCGACAGGGGGCTGGGACTGAAGCTTTCTTT. This translates into CASRQGAGTEAFF.

This clone has only one observation. The V and J genes are TRBV7-9 and TRBJ1-4; maybe TRBD1 (5 bases). The CDR3 spans 12 residues. Trimming took off 5 bases at V and 10 bases at J, with 11 bases between the two ends. The germline V gene has CDR1 SEHNR and CDR2 FQNEAQ (reference sequence). DNA of the CDR3: TGTGCCAGCAGCCCCCGGGGGGGAAAACTGTTTTTT. This sequence encodes CASSPRGGKLFF. The complete variable domain, with remaining parts taken from reference TRBV7-9 and TRBJ1-4, reads DTGVSQNPRHKITKRGQNVTFRCDPISEHNRLYWYRQTLGQGPEFLTYFQNEAQLEKSRLLSDRFSAERPKGSFSTLEIQRTEQGDSAMYLCASSPRGGKLFFGSGTQLSVL.

This chain joins TRBV28 and TRBJ1-1; TRBD1 is a possible D gene (6 bases). This CDR3 contains 15 residues. Germline assignment: CDR1 MDHEN and CDR2 SYDVKM. Trimming left V 6 bases short and J 9 bases short, with 23 bases between. This chain's CDR3 is CASSAISGVPRKAFF. As DNA, the CDR3 is TGTGCCAGCAGCGCGATCTCAGGGGTACCCAGAAAAGCTTTCTTT.

The chain employs TRBV2 and TRBJ2-1, with a possible D match to TRBD1 (6 bases). V lost 3 bases and J lost 0, with 6 bases in between. The CDR3 has 14 amino acids. Germline-derived CDR1 and CDR2 are SNHLY and FYNNEI. The CDR3 nucleotides are TGTGCCAGCAGTGACAGGGGCTCCTACAATGAGCAGTTCTTC. Residues: CASSDRGSYNEQFF.

The chain links TRBV5-1 to TRBJ2-1; 7 bases agree with TRBD1. Germline values: CDR1 SGHRS, CDR2 YFSETQ. CDR3 length: 17 amino acids. The V gene end was trimmed by 1 base and the J gene end by 5 bases; junction bases not matched to a gene: 12. The CDR3 here is CASSLTGTVRVDNEQFF. CDR3 coding DNA: TGCGCCAGCAGCTTGACCGGGACAGTTAGGGTTGACAATGAGCAGTTCTTC.

V and J are TRBV6-5 and TRBJ1-5; the D is unclear. The CDR3 totals 14 residues. The V gene's germline CDR1 is MNHEY and CDR2 SVGAGI. The germline V and J ends were trimmed by 2 bases and 7 bases, with 12 bases remaining between them. CDR3 amino acids: CASSYAGGGQPQHF. CDR3 coding DNA: TGTGCCAGCAGTTACGCGGGAGGCGGGCAGCCCCAGCATTTT.

This clone was detected only once. The chain joins TRBV9 to TRBJ2-1; 9 nucleotides align to TRBD2. The V gene's germline CDR1 is SGDLS and CDR2 YYNGEE. With V trimmed by 1 base and J by 6 bases, 5 bases remained unmatched. The CDR3 is 15 residues long. CDR3: CASSVSSGTFNEQFF. The CDR3 DNA reads as TGTGCCAGCAGCGTATCTAGCGGGACATTCAATGAGCAGTTCTTC.

The chain combines TRBV19 with TRBJ2-1, with a possible D match to TRBD2 (6 bases). The germline V gene encodes CDR1 LNHDA and CDR2 SQIVND (reference sequence). The CDR3 runs to 17 residues. V was clipped by 8 bases and J by 2 bases, with 22 bases between them. This CDR3 reads CASAKRPSGLTYNEQFF. For the CDR3, the DNA is TGTGCCAGTGCAAAACGACCGTCGGGACTGACCTACAATGAGCAGTTCTTC.

This rearrangement joins TRBV5-6 to TRBJ1-4, with 10 bases aligning to TRBD1. The CDR3 spans 16 residues. The ends lost 0 bases at V and 8 bases at J; junction bases unmatched: 7. Per germline, CDR1 SGHDT and CDR2 YYEEEE. This chain's CDR3 is CASSLGRDRGREKLFF. The CDR3 DNA reads as TGTGCCAGCAGCTTGGGACGGGACAGGGGACGCGAAAAACTGTTTTTT.